The 25 T cell receptor beta chains below were found in one sample sequenced in a study of identical twins (dated by TCRdb to 2016 to 2018). The library came from 5' RACE. TCRdb records Illumina HiSeq 2000 as the sequencer. In TCRdb, the public reads were trimmed at Q25 with fastp and aligned with MiXCR, with productive beta chains retained. A single entry per CDR3 protein holds the most common genes and DNA from its merged rows. A total of hundreds of thousands of distinct CDR3 sequences appear in this sample, about 18% of them only once. About an eighth of the sample comes from the top ten. Another study also made use of these data, one on T cells expressing NK-cell markers.

The sample was PBMCs. The receptors shown here come from a woman aged 18-35 years in good health.

The chain joins TRBV6-1 to TRBJ1-4, with 7 bases aligning to TRBD1. Germline CDR1 reads MNHNS; CDR2 reads SASEGT. The J segment lost 6 bases and the V segment lost 5 bases, leaving 6 bases of the junction unmatched. The CDR3 has 14 residues. This CDR3 is CASSRSGGDEKLFF. The DNA for the CDR3 is TGTGCCAGCAGTAGGTCAGGGGGTGATGAAAAACTGTTTTTT.

This clonotype was seen a handful of times. The rearrangement joins TRBV27 to TRBJ1-1; D is possibly TRBD1 (6 bases). CDR1 is MNHEY, CDR2 SMNVEV, per germline (reference sequence). V dropped 6 bases and J dropped 8 bases, with 13 bases sitting between them. The length of the CDR3 is 12 residues. The CDR3 is CASRKSDREAFF. The CDR3 nucleotides read TGTGCCAGCAGAAAATCAGACAGGGAAGCTTTCTTT.

The CDR3 DNA follows: TGTGCCAGCAGCTTAGTACCGACAGGGCCAGGCGGAGAGACCCAGTACTTC. Amino acid sequence: CASSLVPTGPGGETQYF. The chain uses TRBV7-6 and TRBJ2-5, with TRBD1 matching 7 bases. CDR3 length: 17 amino acids. Germline CDR1 reads SGHVS; CDR2 reads FNYEAQ. With V trimmed by 1 base and J by 4 bases, 12 bases remained unmatched. Full variable domain (missing parts from reference TRBV7-6 and TRBJ2-5): GAGVSQSPRYKVTKRGQDVALRCDPISGHVSLYWYRQALGQGPEFLTYFNYEAQQDKSGLPNDRFSAERPEGSISTLTIQRTEQRDSAMYRCASSLVPTGPGGETQYFGPGTRLLVL.

This clonotype appeared a few times. J is TRBJ2-7 and V is TRBV7-2, with D perhaps TRBD1 or TRBD2 (5 bases each). Germline V lookup: CDR1 SGHTA, CDR2 FQGNSA. The CDR3 is made up of 13 amino acids. The V end was cut by 5 bases, the J end by 9 bases, with 17 bases between. Here the CDR3 DNA reads TGTGCCAGCAGCCCAGGGACCCCAGAGAGGCAGTACTTC. Amino acid sequence: CASSPGTPERQYF.

CDR3 in DNA: TGTGCCAGCAGGCGGATGGGAGGGCCGGTCGAGGAGCAGTTCTTC. It translates to CASRRMGGPVEEQFF. The chain combines TRBV12-3 or TRBV12-4 with TRBJ2-1, with 7 bases lining up with TRBD2. The CDR3 spans 15 residues. Germline trimming cut 6 bases from V and 10 bases from J; bases unmatched to any gene: 15.

With respect to this clonotype: A junction boundary mismatches the germline segment, possibly from a read error. The gene calls are TRBV7-7 and TRBJ2-1; 8 nucleotides match TRBD2. CDR3 length equals 16 residues. Germline CDR1 SSHAT, CDR2 FNYEAQ (reference sequence). Here the CDR3 reads CASSFASGGTYNEQFF. The CDR3 DNA is TGTGCTAGCAGCTTTGCCAGCGGGGGAACCTACAATGAGCAGTTCTTC.

The V and J genes are TRBV20-1 and TRBJ2-3; tentative D call: TRBD2 (6 bases). The CDR3 runs to 14 residues. Deletions cut 3 bases from V and 3 bases from J, with 13 bases between. Per germline, CDR1 DFQATT and CDR2 SNEGSKA (reference sequence). CDR3 residues: CSAREGLVTDTQYF. Written as DNA, the CDR3 is TGCAGTGCTAGGGAGGGCCTCGTAACAGATACGCAGTATTTT.

The chain carries TRBV11-2 and TRBJ2-3, with 8 bases matching TRBD2. This CDR3 region has 17 residues. V was clipped by 5 bases and J by 0 bases; unmatched bases: 10. Per germline, CDR1 SGHAT and CDR2 FQNNGV. The CDR3 region is CASSLPQASGSTDTQYF. Written as DNA, the CDR3 is TGTGCCAGCAGCCTCCCCCAGGCTAGCGGGAGCACAGATACGCAGTATTTT.

This clonotype was observed a handful of times. The chain uses TRBV30 and TRBJ1-2; D call uncertain. V gave up 0 bases and J gave up 4 bases, with 12 bases separating them. CDR1 is GTSNPN and CDR2 is SVGIG in the germline V gene (reference sequence). The CDR3 length is 14 residues. CDR3 DNA sequence: TGTGCCTGGAGTGTAGCGGCCAGGCTCTATGGCTACACCTTC. This translates into CAWSVAARLYGYTF.

This clonotype has more than one count but fewer than ten. The chain links TRBV5-6 to TRBJ2-7; maybe TRBD1 (5 bases). Trimming stripped 0 bases from V and 4 bases from J, with 11 bases between. Germline CDR1 reads SGHDT; CDR2 reads YYEEEE. The CDR3 runs to 14 residues. The CDR3 region has the DNA TGTGCCAGCAGCTTGGGCACAGGAGAATACGAGCAGTACTTC. It translates to CASSLGTGEYEQYF.

This clonotype has more than one count but fewer than ten. V gene TRBV6-2 or TRBV6-3 combines with J gene TRBJ2-1; 8 bases map to TRBD1. V lost 5 bases, J lost 10 bases, and 4 bases stayed unmatched. The CDR3 is made up of 12 amino acids. In germline, CDR1 is MNHEY, CDR2 SVGEGT. Here the CDR3 DNA reads TGTGCCAGCAGTCAGGGGGCGCGGGAGCAGTTCTTC. This codes for CASSQGAREQFF.

The chain has TRBV7-2 and TRBJ2-1; 7 positions match TRBD2. The CDR3 is 15 amino acids. The germline V gene has CDR1 SGHTA and CDR2 FQGNSA. After removal of 1 base from V and 7 bases from J, the junction contained 7 bases not matched to a gene. The CDR3 loop is CASSLGRSGGNEQFF. The CDR3 region has the DNA TGTGCCAGCAGCTTAGGGAGGTCCGGGGGGAATGAGCAGTTCTTC. Full variable domain (missing parts from reference TRBV7-2 and TRBJ2-1): GAGVSQSPSNKVTEKGKDVELRCDPISGHTALYWYRQSLGQGLEFLIYFQGNSAPDKSGLPSDRFSAERTGGSVSTLTIQRTQQEDSAVYLCASSLGRSGGNEQFFGPGTRLTVL.

In its sample, this clonotype was seen many times. The V gene is TRBV12-3 or TRBV12-4, the J gene TRBJ2-6, with unresolved D. This CDR3 is built from 14 residues. V lost 2 bases to trimming and J lost 3 bases, with 5 bases between them. The CDR3 region is CASSLHRGANVLTF. CDR3 coding DNA: TGTGCCAGCAGTTTACACCGTGGGGCCAACGTCCTGACTTTC.

The chain employs TRBV7-3 and TRBJ2-1; D possibly corresponds to TRBD1 (5 bases). The germline CDR1 and CDR2 sequences are SGHTA and FQGTGA. V lost 5 bases and J 6 bases, leaving 14 bases between the germline ends. This CDR3 comprises 14 residues. The CDR3 coding sequence is TGTGCCAGCAGCCAATCACAGGATTTCAATGAGCAGTTCTTC. The encoded protein is CASSQSQDFNEQFF. The full variable domain, its missing parts supplied by reference TRBV7-3 and TRBJ2-1, is GAGVSQTPSNKVTEKGKYVELRCDPISGHTALYWYRQSLGQGPEFLIYFQGTGAADDSGLPNDRFFAVRPEGSVSTLKIQRTERGDSAVYLCASSQSQDFNEQFFGPGTRLTVL.

DNA for the CDR3: TGTGCCAGCAGGCGGACAGGGGATTCCTACGAGCAGTACTTC. Translating gives CASRRTGDSYEQYF. The chain combines TRBV6-2 or TRBV6-3 with TRBJ2-7; TRBD1 matches at 9 bases. The CDR3 is 14 residues long. V was clipped by 6 bases and J by 1 base; unmatched bases: 4. The germline gives CDR1 MNHEY, CDR2 SVGEGT.

V and J are TRBV7-2 and TRBJ2-1; D is possibly TRBD1 or TRBD2 (6 bases each). This CDR3 contains 14 residues. Trimming took 6 bases from V and 6 from J, leaving 15 bases between them. Germline lookup yields CDR1 SGHTA and CDR2 FQGNSA. The CDR3 DNA sequence: TGTGCCAGCAGACCGGGGGCGCGAATCAATGAGCAGTTCTTC. Its protein is CASRPGARINEQFF.

The chain links TRBV18 to TRBJ1-1; possible D gene TRBD1, 6 bases. CDR3 length equals 14 residues. Germline V CDR1 and CDR2: KGHSH, LQKENI. Deletions cut 2 bases from V and 5 bases from J, with 12 bases between. The CDR3 DNA sequence: TGTGCCAGCTCACCAGTGGACAGAAGAACTGAAGCTTTCTTT. This encodes CASSPVDRRTEAFF.

The chain carries TRBV20-1 and TRBJ2-1; TRBD2 matches 9 bases. Germline V gene lookup returns CDR1 DFQATT and CDR2 SNEGSKA (reference sequence). The CDR3 consists of 15 residues. Unmatched junction bases numbered 4, after V lost 0 bases and J lost 4 bases. For the CDR3, the DNA is TGCAGTGCTAGAGAGCGGACTAGCGCGTACAATGAGCAGTTCTTC. This codes for CSARERTSAYNEQFF.

This clonotype turned up a few times. This chain joins TRBV18 and TRBJ1-6, with TRBD1 as a possible D gene (5 bases). The germline V and J ends were trimmed by 2 bases and 7 bases, with 12 bases remaining between them. This CDR3 contains 15 residues. The germline CDR1 and CDR2 sequences are KGHSH and LQKENI. In DNA, the CDR3 is TGTGCCAGCTCACCAAGTCCAGGGACCAATTCACCCCTCCACTTT. It is translated as CASSPSPGTNSPLHF.

The genes are TRBV21-1 and TRBJ2-3; the D call of TRBD1 is as the table states it, not checked on the DNA. TRBV21-1 is shown as a pseudogene. This CDR3 is built from 15 residues. The CDR3 loop is CASSKEGGADDTQYF. CDR3 nucleotide sequence: TGTGCCAGCAGCAAAGAGGGGGGGGCGGATGATACGCAGTATTTT.

This sequence joins TRBV20-1 and TRBJ2-3; the D gene is possibly TRBD1 (5 bases). With 2 bases removed from V and 7 bases from J, the gap between germline ends came to 19 bases. The CDR3 runs to 15 residues. From germline, CDR1 is DFQATT and CDR2 SNEGSKA (reference sequence). CDR3 sequence (DNA): TGCAGTGCTAGATCAGGGAACCTCCCGACATATACGCAGTATTTT. Translating gives CSARSGNLPTYTQYF.

The sample holds a few counts of this clonotype. The chain recombines TRBV20-1 with TRBJ2-3, with 11 bases matching TRBD2. The V segment lost 6 bases and the J segment 4 bases; nucleotides outside the gene matches: 12. Germline loops: CDR1 DFQATT, CDR2 SNEGSKA (reference sequence). The CDR3 runs to 16 residues. The CDR3 region is CSAQPTSGSRSDTQYF. The CDR3 DNA follows: TGCAGTGCCCAACCTACTAGCGGGAGTCGTTCAGATACGCAGTATTTT.

The CDR3 is CSVRARLVETQYF. The CDR3 DNA follows: TGCAGCGTTAGGGCACGGTTGGTCGAGACCCAGTACTTC. The V call is TRBV29-1, the J call TRBJ2-5, with no clear D. The V and J ends lost 5 bases and 5 bases respectively, with 15 bases between them. Germline CDR1 SQVTM, CDR2 ANQGSEA. The CDR3 has 13 residues.

This clonotype was detected only a few times. This chain joins TRBV5-1 and TRBJ2-1, with D perhaps matching TRBD1 (5 bases). Trimming removed 4 bases at V and 5 bases at J, with 16 bases between. Germline CDR1 is SGHRS and CDR2 is YFSETQ. The CDR3 covers 15 residues. CDR3 coding DNA: TGCGCCAGCAGCCTTAGGGGCAGAGTAGACAATGAGCAGTTCTTC. Its translation: CASSLRGRVDNEQFF.

The chain is built from TRBV7-2 and TRBJ2-1, with TRBD2 matching over 7 bases. CDR3 length: 17 amino acids. The V gene end was trimmed by 5 bases and the J gene end by 1 base; junction bases not matched to a gene: 11. Germline CDR1 reads SGHTA; CDR2 reads FQGNSA. For the CDR3, the DNA is TGTGCCAGCAGCAGAAAATTAGCGGGCATATCCTACAATGAGCAGTTCTTC. Protein sequence: CASSRKLAGISYNEQFF. The full variable domain, completed using reference TRBV7-2 and TRBJ2-1, is GAGVSQSPSNKVTEKGKDVELRCDPISGHTALYWYRQSLGQGLEFLIYFQGNSAPDKSGLPSDRFSAERTGGSVSTLTIQRTQQEDSAVYLCASSRKLAGISYNEQFFGPGTRLTVL.